These 8 T cell receptor beta chains came from one sample sequenced in a study of early T cells in non-severe SARS-CoV-2 infection. TCRdb itself ran the 5' RACE reads through MiXCR, one entry per CDR3 protein. The top ten clones hold about 9.3% of a sample with about 59,000 distinct CDR3 sequences, roughly 13% of them seen once. Sequencing used whole blood, obtained at baseline. These TCRs come from an adult who was a healthcare worker with PCR-confirmed SARS-CoV-2 infection or an uninfected control (not recorded which).

This clonotype was counted a few times. The chain combines TRBV29-1 with TRBJ2-7, with 9 bases fitting TRBD2. The CDR3 is 13 residues long. With V trimmed by 3 bases and J by 5 bases, 5 bases remained unmatched. Per the germline V gene, CDR1 is SQVTM and CDR2 is ANQGSEA. CDR3 sequence: CSVDAGGPHEQYF. CDR3 coding DNA: TGCAGCGTTGACGCGGGAGGGCCCCACGAGCAGTACTTC.

Notes on this clonotype: This clone may be a read error of a much larger clone one base away. The V gene is TRBV27, the J gene TRBJ2-7; D uncertain. The V gene's germline CDR1 is MNHEY and CDR2 SMNVEV (reference sequence). The CDR3 has 15 residues. CDR3 residues: CASSWGPSLSYEQHF. For the CDR3, the DNA is TGTGCCAGCAGTTGGGGTCCCAGTTTGTCCTACGAGCAGCACTTC.

This clonotype was picked up a small number of times. V and J are TRBV11-2 and TRBJ2-2; 8 bases are a match to TRBD1. Germline CDR1 reads SGHAT; CDR2 reads FQNNGV. J lost 6 bases, V lost 2 bases, and 2 bases had no gene match. The CDR3 runs to 14 residues. The CDR3 sequence: CASSLKQGAGELFF. As DNA, the CDR3 is TGTGCCAGCAGCTTAAAACAGGGGGCCGGGGAGCTGTTTTTT. Full variable domain (outside the CDR3, taken from reference TRBV11-2 and TRBJ2-2): EAGVAQSPRYKIIEKRQSVAFWCNPISGHATLYWYQQILGQGPKLLIQFQNNGVVDDSQLPKDRFSAERLKGVDSTLKIQPAKLEDSAVYLCASSLKQGAGELFFGEGSRLTVL.

This clonotype showed up just a few times. V gene TRBV5-1 combines with J gene TRBJ2-1, with TRBD2 identical over 15 bases. The CDR3 loop spans 15 amino acids. Trimming took 0 bases from V and 13 from J; bases not matched to a gene: 5. Germline loops: CDR1 SGHRS, CDR2 YFSETQ. The CDR3 protein is CASSLEGLAGGRQFF. The CDR3 coding sequence is TGCGCCAGCAGCTTGGAGGGACTAGCGGGAGGCCGACAGTTCTTC. The full variable domain, in which reference TRBV5-1 and TRBJ2-1 provide the parts outside the CDR3, is KAGVTQTPRYLIKTRGQQVTLSCSPISGHRSVSWYQQTPGQGLQFLFEYFSETQRNKGNFPGRFSGRQFSNSRSEMNVSTLELGDSALYLCASSLEGLAGGRQFFGPGTRLTVL.

The rearrangement links TRBV9 to TRBJ2-7, with D perhaps matching TRBD2 (7 bases). The germline CDR1 and CDR2 sequences are SGDLS and YYNGEE. Trimming took 4 bases from V and 5 from J, leaving 19 bases between them. The CDR3 is 15 residues long. CDR3 in amino acids: CASSPQGGGYHEQYF. CDR3 coding DNA: TGTGCCAGCAGCCCCCAGGGAGGGGGGTACCACGAGCAGTACTTC.

This chain uses TRBV11-2 with TRBJ2-5; D gene uncertain. V lost 1 base, J lost 0 bases, and 12 bases lay in between. Looked up from germline, CDR1 is SGHAT and CDR2 is FQNNGV. The CDR3 has 16 amino acids. The CDR3 bases are TGTGCCAGCAGCTTAGGCGCTAGAAAGTACCAAGAGACCCAGTACTTC. This translates into CASSLGARKYQETQYF. Filled out from reference TRBV11-2 and TRBJ2-5, the complete variable domain reads EAGVAQSPRYKIIEKRQSVAFWCNPISGHATLYWYQQILGQGPKLLIQFQNNGVVDDSQLPKDRFSAERLKGVDSTLKIQPAKLEDSAVYLCASSLGARKYQETQYFGPGTRLLVL.

This clonotype was detected a few times. The chain combines TRBV20-1 with TRBJ2-7, with D maybe TRBD1 (6 bases). V was cut by 6 bases and J by 2 bases, with 14 bases left in between. Germline values: CDR1 DFQATT, CDR2 SNEGSKA (reference sequence). This CDR3 contains 13 residues. CDR3 residues: CSARQDETYEQYF. CDR3 DNA sequence: TGCAGTGCCCGACAGGATGAGACCTACGAGCAGTACTTC.

This clonotype was seen a handful of times. The V gene is TRBV12-3 or TRBV12-4, the J gene TRBJ2-7, with 7 bases aligning to TRBD2. V shed 7 bases, J shed 2 bases, and the junction held 11 bases outside the gene matches. The CDR3 covers 15 residues. The CDR3 loop reads CASTNLGGLPYEQYF. CDR3 sequence (DNA): TGTGCCAGCACCAACCTGGGGGGACTACCCTACGAGCAGTACTTC.